The clone carrying this T cell receptor (beta chain) was observed a handful of times. What it binds is not known. This CDR3 is built from 14 residues. The germline CDR1 and CDR2 sequences are SGHRS and YFSETQ. V lost 4 bases and J 0 bases, leaving 11 bases between the germline ends. The data belong to a study of beta chain features in type 1 diabetes. Study findings and constraints: Shorter TCRB CDR3s, moderately but significantly so, were found in Type 1 diabetes patients in all four CD4+ subsets.

Expressed TCRB transcripts were sequenced because the entire RNA isolate underwent reverse transcription. Here immunoSEQ multiplex PCR was the method, and the copy in TCRdb shows in-frame clones only, minus some. The table records some 150,000 clones, about 13% of them present only once. Each donor gave one heparinised blood draw averaging approximately 120 mL. Each of the sorted populations had a purity greater than 95%. The sequencing sample was made of central memory CD4+ T cells from blood. The receptor's source is a man aged 18 to 29 with type 1 diabetes. The V and J genes are TRBV5-1 and TRBJ2-7; D might be TRBD1 or TRBD2, each matching 5 bases. CDR3 sequence reads: CASSPGTDSYEQYF. Here the CDR3 DNA reads TGCGCCAGCAGCCCCGGGACGGACTCCTACGAGCAGTACTTC. The whole variable domain, filled in from reference TRBV5-1 and TRBJ2-7, reads KAGVTQTPRYLIKTRGQQVTLSCSPISGHRSVSWYQQTPGQGLQFLFEYFSETQRNKGNFPGRFSGRQFSNSRSEMNVSTLELGDSALYLCASSPGTDSYEQYFGPGTRLTVT.